This T cell receptor (beta chain) comes out of a study of shared clonotypes between healthy human individuals. Sequencing used immunoSEQ multiplex PCR; TCRdb keeps in-frame clones, though not all of them. The sample holds about 1.9 million clones, 85% to 95% seen once. CDR1 is MNHEY and CDR2 is SMNVEV in the germline V gene (reference sequence). After removal of 8 bases from V and 4 bases from J, the junction contained 9 bases not matched to a gene. CDR3 size: 15 residues. In the naive CD8 group, cells lacked CD45RO and were positively selected for CCR7, so terminally differentiated effector memory CD45RA+ cells were left out.

The chain combines TRBV27 with TRBJ1-5; TRBD1 aligns across 9 bases. Material: naive CD8+ T cells from PBMCs. This clonotype was obtained from a man aged 18 to 30 in good health. Some clones in this sample may be carry-over from other donors' samples. The CDR3, as DNA: TGTGCCAGCGCTACCGGACAGGGGTTTAATCAGCCCCAGCATTTT. This gives the protein CASATGQGFNQPQHF.